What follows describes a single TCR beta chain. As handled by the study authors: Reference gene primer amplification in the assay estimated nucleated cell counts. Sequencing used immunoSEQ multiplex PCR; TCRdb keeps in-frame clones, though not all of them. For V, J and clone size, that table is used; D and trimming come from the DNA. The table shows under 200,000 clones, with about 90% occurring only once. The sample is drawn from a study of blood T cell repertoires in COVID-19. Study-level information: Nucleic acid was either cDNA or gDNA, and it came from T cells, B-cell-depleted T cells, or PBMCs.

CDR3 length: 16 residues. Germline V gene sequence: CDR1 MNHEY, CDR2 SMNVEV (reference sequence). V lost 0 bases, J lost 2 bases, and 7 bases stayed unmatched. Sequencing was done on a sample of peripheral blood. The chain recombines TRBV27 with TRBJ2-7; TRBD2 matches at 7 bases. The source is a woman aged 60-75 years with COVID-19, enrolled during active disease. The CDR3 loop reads CASSLSSASGTYEQYF. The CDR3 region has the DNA TGTGCCAGCAGTTTATCTTCCGCTAGCGGAACCTACGAGCAGTACTTC.